This TCR beta chain was identified in a study of T cells in localized non-small cell lung cancer. Study conclusions and caveats: Heterogeneity within the tumor remains possible, as just one region underwent sequencing. Clonality of T cells reached its maximum in uninvolved adjacent lung, surpassing tumor.

This clone was seen only a few times. Its specificity is not known. Sequencing was performed with immunoSEQ multiplex PCR; in TCRdb, only in-frame clones are kept and a portion is missing. The sample lists about 1,900 clones; around 24% were seen once. The sequence was obtained from a female donor aged 60 or older with stage I lung adenocarcinoma. Source: lung tumor tissue, taken before any cancer treatment.

This chain's CDR3 is CASSVSSYEQYF. The DNA for the CDR3 is TGTGCCAGCAGTGTCAGCTCCTACGAGCAGTACTTC. The chain links TRBV9 to TRBJ2-7; no firm D call. Germline V gene data show CDR1 as SGDLS and CDR2 as YYNGEE. Deletions cut 5 bases from V and 0 bases from J, with 6 bases between. The CDR3 is made up of 12 amino acids.